These 29 T cell receptor beta chains came from one sample sequenced in a study of shared clonotypes between healthy human individuals. Measured with immunoSEQ multiplex PCR; TCRdb has only the in-frame clones, and not every one. Altogether 2 million to 2.5 million clones are present, 80% to 95% being singletons, with the ten largest covering 0.36%. Source material: naive CD4+ T cells from PBMCs. Specified subset: CD45RA+ positively selected. The source is a man younger than 35 in good health. Some clones in this sample may be carry-over from other donors' samples.

The chain employs TRBV19 and TRBJ1-3, with D possibly being TRBD1 (6 bases). Germline V gives CDR1 LNHDA, CDR2 SQIVND (reference sequence). The CDR3 has 16 residues. Between the trimmed V and J ends, which lost 9 bases and 0 bases, there was a span of 18 bases. In nucleotides, the CDR3 is TGTGCCAGCGCCGACAGGCAGCGGGCCTCTGGAAACACCATATATTTT. Translation gives CASADRQRASGNTIYF.

The chain couples TRBV6-5 to TRBJ1-1; D unresolved. Looked up from germline, CDR1 is MNHEY and CDR2 is SVGAGI. V was trimmed by 6 bases and J by 0 bases, leaving 14 bases between them. This CDR3 contains 15 residues. CDR3 in amino acids: CASSRNRDMNTEAFF. CDR3 DNA: TGTGCCAGCAGCCGGAACAGAGACATGAACACTGAAGCTTTCTTT.

V gene TRBV11-3 combines with J gene TRBJ2-3; a weak D match, TRBD2 (5 bases). The CDR3 has 14 residues. The germline V gene has CDR1 SGHNT and CDR2 YENEEA. V shed 0 bases and J shed 6 bases, with 10 bases lying between them. The CDR3 sequence: CASSLDPTGDTQYF. As DNA, the CDR3 is TGTGCCAGCAGCTTAGATCCCACGGGGGATACGCAGTATTTT.

The J gene is TRBJ1-5, the V gene TRBV2, with D uncertain. Looked up from germline, CDR1 is SNHLY and CDR2 is FYNNEI. This CDR3 has 12 residues. Trimming stripped 5 bases from V and 3 bases from J, with 5 bases between. CDR3 protein: CASSPDNQPQHF. In nucleotides, the CDR3 is TGTGCCAGCAGTCCGGACAATCAGCCCCAGCATTTT.

The rearrangement uses TRBV5-4 and TRBJ2-1, with 10 bases matching TRBD2. The CDR3 extends over 14 amino acids. The germline V gene encodes CDR1 SGHNT and CDR2 YYREEE (reference sequence). The V and J ends lost 2 bases and 7 bases, in that order; junction bases with no gene match: 3. The CDR3 region has the DNA TGTGCCAGCAGCTTCTCTAGCGGGAGAAATGAGCAGTTCTTC. This sequence encodes CASSFSSGRNEQFF. Full variable domain (missing parts from reference TRBV5-4 and TRBJ2-1): ETGVTQSPTHLIKTRGQQVTLRCSSQSGHNTVSWYQQALGQGPQFIFQYYREEENGRGNFPPRFSGLQFPNYSSELNVNALELDDSALYLCASSFSSGRNEQFFGPGTRLTVL.

This clone was recorded only once. V is TRBV27 and J is TRBJ2-2, with 12 bases identical to TRBD2. Germline CDR1 reads MNHEY; CDR2 reads SMNVEV (reference sequence). V lost 5 bases, J lost 6 bases, and 7 bases stayed unmatched. The CDR3 extends over 16 amino acids. The CDR3 protein is CASSVGTSGLAGELFF. As DNA, the CDR3 is TGTGCCAGCAGTGTGGGGACTAGCGGGCTGGCCGGGGAGCTGTTTTTT.

V gene TRBV6-1 combines with J gene TRBJ2-5; 7 nucleotides agree with TRBD2. The germline V gene encodes CDR1 MNHNS and CDR2 SASEGT. The V and J ends lost 8 bases and 1 base, in that order; junction bases with no gene match: 7. This CDR3 has 14 amino acids. The chain's CDR3 is CASAQAGVQETQYF. CDR3 nucleotides: TGTGCCAGCGCTCAGGCGGGGGTCCAAGAGACCCAGTACTTC.

J is TRBJ2-2 and V is TRBV10-2, with 10 bases lining up with TRBD2. This CDR3 contains 17 residues. Germline CDR1 and CDR2: WSHSY and SAAADI. V was clipped by 6 bases and J by 0 bases; unmatched bases: 7. CDR3 in amino acids: CASRGLAENANTGELFF. The CDR3 DNA reads as TGCGCCAGCAGAGGACTAGCGGAGAACGCGAACACCGGGGAGCTGTTTTTT.

The rearrangement uses TRBV18 and TRBJ1-6; 8 bases agree with TRBD1. Germline values: CDR1 KGHSH, CDR2 LQKENI. There are 14 residues in the CDR3. V lost 6 bases and J lost 7; bases outside the gene matches: 5. This CDR3 reads CASSHGQGNSPLHF. The CDR3 nucleotides read TGTGCCAGCTCCCACGGACAGGGCAATTCACCCCTCCACTTT.

The rearrangement links TRBV6-5 to TRBJ2-1, with 7 bases identical to TRBD2. The CDR3 has 13 amino acids. V was clipped by 7 bases and J by 5 bases; unmatched bases: 5. Germline CDR1 MNHEY, CDR2 SVGAGI. The CDR3 bases are TGTGCCAGCACCCCTAGCGGAAACAATGAGCAGTTCTTC. Protein: CASTPSGNNEQFF.

The rearrangement uses TRBV6-5 and TRBJ2-7; possible D gene TRBD2, 5 bases. Trimming stripped 3 bases from V and 3 bases from J, with 15 bases between. CDR1 is MNHEY and CDR2 is SVGAGI in the germline V gene. This CDR3 is built from 15 residues. CDR3 in amino acids: CASSYVGLGDYEQYF. The CDR3 DNA reads as TGTGCCAGCAGTTATGTAGGACTCGGGGACTACGAGCAGTACTTC.

This sequence joins TRBV5-1 and TRBJ1-1; D unclear. The CDR3 loop spans 14 amino acids. Between the trimmed V and J ends, which lost 10 bases and 4 bases, there was a span of 20 bases. Germline lookup yields CDR1 SGHRS and CDR2 YFSETQ. CDR3 sequence: CARRKWGGGTEAFF. The CDR3 DNA reads TGCGCCCGCCGGAAGTGGGGAGGAGGCACTGAAGCTTTCTTT.

The V call is TRBV18, the J call TRBJ2-7; D is possibly TRBD1 (6 bases). Per germline, CDR1 KGHSH and CDR2 LQKENI. Between the trimmed V and J ends, which lost 4 bases and 2 bases, there was a span of 12 bases. CDR3 size: 14 residues. The CDR3 nucleotides read TGTGCCAGCTCACAGAGGGACACTACCTACGAGCAGTACTTC. This gives the protein CASSQRDTTYEQYF.

This chain uses TRBV30 with TRBJ2-5, with D maybe TRBD2 (5 bases). The J call is in doubt because the DNA end fits TRBJ2-7 better. CDR3 size: 12 residues. In germline, CDR1 is GTSNPN, CDR2 SVGIG (reference sequence). The CDR3 loop reads CAWETGTYEQYF. CDR3 sequence (DNA): TGTGCCTGGGAAACGGGGACCTACGAGCAGTACTTC.

The rearrangement links TRBV28 to TRBJ1-2; TRBD1 is a possible D gene (6 bases). The CDR3 contains 14 residues. The V gene lost 7 bases and the J gene lost 0 bases, with 12 bases spanning the gap. Germline-derived CDR1 and CDR2 are MDHEN and SYDVKM. The DNA of the CDR3 is TGTGCCAGCATCAAAACAGGGCCTAACTATGGCTACACCTTC. Translated, it gives CASIKTGPNYGYTF.

The CDR3 spells CASSQNFHRAFF. The CDR3 DNA follows: TGTGCCAGCAGCCAGAACTTCCATCGGGCGTTCTTC. The chain recombines TRBV11-2 with TRBJ2-1; D is undetermined. Germline-derived CDR1 and CDR2 are SGHAT and FQNNGV. Between the trimmed V and J ends, which lost 5 bases and 15 bases, there was a span of 17 bases. This CDR3 has 12 amino acids. The full variable domain, rest sourced from reference TRBV11-2 and TRBJ2-1, is EAGVAQSPRYKIIEKRQSVAFWCNPISGHATLYWYQQILGQGPKLLIQFQNNGVVDDSQLPKDRFSAERLKGVDSTLKIQPAKLEDSAVYLCASSQNFHRAFFGPGTRLTVL.

The V and J genes are TRBV7-9 and TRBJ2-5; D gene unclear. The CDR3 runs to 12 residues. Trimming left V 0 bases short and J 5 bases short, with 4 bases between. The germline V gene has CDR1 SEHNR and CDR2 FQNEAQ (reference sequence). The CDR3 bases are TGTGCCAGCAGCTTAGCCATGGAGACCCAGTACTTC. Residues: CASSLAMETQYF.

As DNA, the CDR3 is TGTGCCAGCTCTCCTGTCCACCAGGGGTACAATGAGCAGTTCTTC. It encodes CASSPVHQGYNEQFF. The chain links TRBV18 to TRBJ2-1; TRBD1 is a possible D gene (6 bases). V was shortened by 6 bases and J by 4 bases, with 16 bases between the two germline ends. Germline loops: CDR1 KGHSH, CDR2 LQKENI. The CDR3 extends over 15 amino acids.

With respect to this clone: The identical CDR3 is also encoded by other nucleotide sequences in the sample. The V gene is TRBV5-1, the J gene TRBJ2-7; TRBD1 matches 10 bases. The germline gives CDR1 SGHRS, CDR2 YFSETQ. The V and J ends lost 0 bases and 3 bases, in that order; junction bases with no gene match: 3. CDR3 size: 15 residues. The CDR3 protein is CASSLARDRGYEQYF. CDR3 DNA sequence: TGCGCCAGCAGCTTGGCCAGGGACAGGGGCTACGAGCAGTACTTC.

In the case of this clone: This sample includes further DNA sequences coding for the same CDR3. This rearrangement joins TRBV5-4 to TRBJ2-7; 7 bases map to TRBD2. CDR3 size: 15 residues. J lost 2 bases, V lost 0 bases, and 5 bases had no gene match. CDR1 and CDR2 from the germline V gene are SGHNT and YYREEE (reference sequence). CDR3 DNA: TGTGCCAGCAGCTTGGCGGGGGGAGGGGCCTACGAGCAGTACTTC. Encoded protein: CASSLAGGGAYEQYF.

A remark on this clone: The same CDR3 arises from other DNA sequences in this sample as well. This rearrangement joins TRBV28 to TRBJ2-1, with D hard to call. Germline V lookup: CDR1 MDHEN, CDR2 SYDVKM. The CDR3 spans 11 residues. Trimming stripped 6 bases from V and 8 bases from J, with 8 bases between. The CDR3 DNA is TGTGCCAGCAGGTCCCCAGATGAGCAGTTCTTC. Translated: CASRSPDEQFF.

The chain carries TRBV27 and TRBJ2-1, with 9 bases aligning to TRBD1. This CDR3 comprises 15 residues. Germline V lookup: CDR1 MNHEY, CDR2 SMNVEV (reference sequence). V shed 8 bases, J shed 10 bases, and the junction held 15 bases outside the gene matches. The CDR3 region is CASAFGDRVGGEQFF. CDR3 bases: TGTGCCAGCGCGTTCGGGGACAGGGTAGGAGGCGAGCAGTTCTTC.

The chain recombines TRBV28 with TRBJ1-2, with 9 bases lining up with TRBD1. The J segment lost 8 bases and the V segment lost 8 bases, leaving 12 bases of the junction unmatched. Germline-derived CDR1 and CDR2 are MDHEN and SYDVKM. This CDR3 spans 14 amino acids. The CDR3 spells CASALTGGMRGYTF. As DNA, the CDR3 is TGTGCCAGCGCGCTTACAGGGGGCATGCGGGGCTACACCTTC.

The chain combines TRBV5-1 with TRBJ2-7; 10 bases are a match to TRBD2. CDR3 size: 16 residues. V lost 4 bases to trimming and J lost 6 bases; unmatched junction nucleotides: 13. Germline V gene data show CDR1 as SGHRS and CDR2 as YFSETQ. CDR3 nucleotides: TGCGCCAGCAGCCCACTAAGGGGGACTAGCGTTCCCGAGCAGTACTTC. Its protein product is CASSPLRGTSVPEQYF.

The chain is built from TRBV6-5 and TRBJ2-7; D could derive from TRBD1 or TRBD2 (6 bases each). Between the trimmed V and J ends, which lost 5 bases and 4 bases, there was a span of 15 bases. The CDR3 sequence is 14 residues long. Germline values: CDR1 MNHEY, CDR2 SVGAGI. CDR3 region: CASSTGGLRYEQYF. The CDR3 coding sequence is TGTGCCAGCAGTACCGGGGGCCTGAGGTACGAGCAGTACTTC.

J is TRBJ1-4 and V is TRBV5-5; 9 nucleotides agree with TRBD1. This CDR3 is built from 15 residues. The ends lost 4 bases at V and 5 bases at J; junction bases unmatched: 6. The germline gives CDR1 SGHKS, CDR2 YYEKEE (reference sequence). The CDR3 DNA follows: TGTGCCAGCAGCACCGGACAGGGGAGGAATGAAAAACTGTTTTTT. Amino acids: CASSTGQGRNEKLFF.

The chain uses TRBV5-4 and TRBJ1-1; 7 positions match TRBD1. Germline lookup yields CDR1 SGHNT and CDR2 YYREEE (reference sequence). This CDR3 has 14 amino acids. Trimming took 2 bases from V and 1 from J; bases not matched to a gene: 2. The CDR3 loop is CASSLQGPNTEAFF. For the CDR3, the DNA is TGTGCCAGCAGCTTACAGGGGCCGAACACTGAAGCTTTCTTT.

This clone showed up just a few times. The J gene is TRBJ1-5, the V gene TRBV28; the match to TRBD1 covers 7 bases. Trimming took 2 bases from V and 0 from J; bases not matched to a gene: 4. Germline V gives CDR1 MDHEN, CDR2 SYDVKM. This CDR3 contains 16 residues. For the CDR3, the DNA is TGTGCCAGCAGTTTAACAGGGGCCTATAGCAATCAGCCCCAGCATTTT. It is translated as CASSLTGAYSNQPQHF.

This chain joins TRBV7-8 and TRBJ2-1; D is uncertain. This CDR3 comprises 14 residues. The V end lost 7 bases, the J end lost 5 bases, and 15 bases lay between the germline ends. Germline CDR1 and CDR2: SGHVS and FQNEAQ. The CDR3 DNA sequence: TGTGCCAGCACCCCGCGACGGCATCACAATGAGCAGTTCTTC. This sequence encodes CASTPRRHHNEQFF.